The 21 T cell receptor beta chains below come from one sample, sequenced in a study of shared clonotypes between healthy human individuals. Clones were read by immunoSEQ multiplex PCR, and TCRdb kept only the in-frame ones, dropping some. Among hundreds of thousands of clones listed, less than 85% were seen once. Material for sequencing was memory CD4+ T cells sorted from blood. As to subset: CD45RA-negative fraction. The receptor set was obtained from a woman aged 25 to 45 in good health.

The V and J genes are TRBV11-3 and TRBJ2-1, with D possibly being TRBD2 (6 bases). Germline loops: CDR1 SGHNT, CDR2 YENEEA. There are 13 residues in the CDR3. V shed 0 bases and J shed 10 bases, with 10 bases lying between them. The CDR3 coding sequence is TGTGCCAGCAGCTTAGATTGGGGGGACGAGCAGTTCTTC. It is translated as CASSLDWGDEQFF.

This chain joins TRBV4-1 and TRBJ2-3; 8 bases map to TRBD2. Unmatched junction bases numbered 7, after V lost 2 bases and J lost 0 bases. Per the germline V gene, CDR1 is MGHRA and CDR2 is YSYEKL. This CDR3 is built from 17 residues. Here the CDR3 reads CASSQTGSGASTDTQYF. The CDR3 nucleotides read TGCGCCAGCAGCCAAACGGGTAGCGGGGCCAGCACAGATACGCAGTATTTT.

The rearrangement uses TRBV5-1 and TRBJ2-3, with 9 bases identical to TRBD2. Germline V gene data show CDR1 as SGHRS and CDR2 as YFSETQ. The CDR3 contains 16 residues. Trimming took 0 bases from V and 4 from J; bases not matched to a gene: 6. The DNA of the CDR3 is TGCGCCAGCAGCTTGGGTTCGGCGGGAGGGGCAGATACGCAGTATTTT. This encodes CASSLGSAGGADTQYF. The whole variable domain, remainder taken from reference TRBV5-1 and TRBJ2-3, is KAGVTQTPRYLIKTRGQQVTLSCSPISGHRSVSWYQQTPGQGLQFLFEYFSETQRNKGNFPGRFSGRQFSNSRSEMNVSTLELGDSALYLCASSLGSAGGADTQYFGPGTRLTVL.

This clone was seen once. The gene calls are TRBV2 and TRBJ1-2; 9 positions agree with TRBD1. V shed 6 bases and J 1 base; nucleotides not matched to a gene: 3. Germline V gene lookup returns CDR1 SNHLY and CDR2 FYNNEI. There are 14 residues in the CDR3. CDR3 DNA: TGTGCCAGCAGCTGGGGACAGGGTAACTATGGCTACACCTTC. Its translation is CASSWGQGNYGYTF.

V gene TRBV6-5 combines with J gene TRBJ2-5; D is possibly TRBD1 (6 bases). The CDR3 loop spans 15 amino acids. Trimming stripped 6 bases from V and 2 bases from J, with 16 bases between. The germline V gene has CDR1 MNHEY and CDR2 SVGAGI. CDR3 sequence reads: CASRRGTGNQETQYF. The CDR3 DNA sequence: TGTGCCAGCAGAAGGGGGACGGGAAATCAAGAGACCCAGTACTTC.

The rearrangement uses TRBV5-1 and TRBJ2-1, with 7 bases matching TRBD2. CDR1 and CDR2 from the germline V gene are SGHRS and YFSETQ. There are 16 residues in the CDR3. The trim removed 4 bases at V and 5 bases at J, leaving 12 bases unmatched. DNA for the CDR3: TGCGCCAGCAGCAACGTAGGAGGCGGGAGAGACAATGAGCAGTTCTTC. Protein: CASSNVGGGRDNEQFF.

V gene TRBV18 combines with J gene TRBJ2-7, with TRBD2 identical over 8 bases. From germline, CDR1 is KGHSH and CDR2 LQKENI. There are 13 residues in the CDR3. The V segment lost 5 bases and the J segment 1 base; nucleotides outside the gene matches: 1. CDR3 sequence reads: CASSSGGSYEQYF. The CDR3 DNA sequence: TGTGCCAGCTCATCGGGGGGGTCCTACGAGCAGTACTTC.

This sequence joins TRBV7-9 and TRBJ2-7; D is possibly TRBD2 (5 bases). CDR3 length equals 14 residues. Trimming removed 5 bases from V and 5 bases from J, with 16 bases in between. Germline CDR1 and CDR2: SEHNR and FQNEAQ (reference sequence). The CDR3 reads CASSQDSTPNEQYF. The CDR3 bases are TGTGCCAGCAGCCAGGACTCGACACCGAACGAGCAGTACTTC.

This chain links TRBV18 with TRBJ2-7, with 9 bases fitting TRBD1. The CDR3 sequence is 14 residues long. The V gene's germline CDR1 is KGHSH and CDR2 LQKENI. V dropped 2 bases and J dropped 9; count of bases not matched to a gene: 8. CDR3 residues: CASSPSGQGSAQYF. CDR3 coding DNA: TGTGCCAGCTCACCATCGGGACAGGGCTCTGCGCAGTACTTC.

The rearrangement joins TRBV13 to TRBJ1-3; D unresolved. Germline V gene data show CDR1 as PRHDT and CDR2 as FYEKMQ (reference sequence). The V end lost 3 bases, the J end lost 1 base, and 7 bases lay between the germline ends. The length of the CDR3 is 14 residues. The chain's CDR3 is CASSFTGSGNTIYF. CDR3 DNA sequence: TGTGCCAGCAGCTTTACGGGATCTGGAAACACCATATATTTT.

The CDR3 DNA is TGTGCCAGCAGTCCAGACAGGGGGTTGGCCTACGAGCAGTACTTC. It translates to CASSPDRGLAYEQYF. V is TRBV27 and J is TRBJ2-7; 9 bases map to TRBD1. The CDR3 is 15 amino acids. CDR1 is MNHEY and CDR2 is SMNVEV in the germline V gene (reference sequence). Trimming cost V 5 bases and J 2 bases; bases outside gene matches: 7.

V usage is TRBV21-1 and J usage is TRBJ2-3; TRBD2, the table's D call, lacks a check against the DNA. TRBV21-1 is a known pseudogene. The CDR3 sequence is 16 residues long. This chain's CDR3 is CASSKAEREGRDTQYF. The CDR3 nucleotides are TGTGCCAGCAGCAAGGCAGAGCGGGAGGGCCGCGATACGCAGTATTTT.

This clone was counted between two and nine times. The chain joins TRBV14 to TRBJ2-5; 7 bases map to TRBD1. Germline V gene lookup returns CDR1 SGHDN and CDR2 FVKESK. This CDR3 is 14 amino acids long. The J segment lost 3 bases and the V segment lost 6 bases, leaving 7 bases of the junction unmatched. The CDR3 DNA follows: TGTGCCAGCAGTGATCCCGGGACAGAAGAGACCCAGTACTTC. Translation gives CASSDPGTEETQYF. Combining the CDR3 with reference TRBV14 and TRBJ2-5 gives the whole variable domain EAGVTQFPSHSVIEKGQTVTLRCDPISGHDNLYWYRRVMGKEIKFLLHFVKESKQDESGMPNNRFLAERTGGTYSTLKVQPAELEDSGVYFCASSDPGTEETQYFGPGTRLLVL.

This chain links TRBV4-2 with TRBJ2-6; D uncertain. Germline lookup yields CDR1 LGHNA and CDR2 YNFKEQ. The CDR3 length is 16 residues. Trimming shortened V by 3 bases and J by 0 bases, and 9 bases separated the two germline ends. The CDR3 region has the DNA TGTGCCAGCAGCCATCCCACATACTCTGGGGCCAACGTCCTGACTTTC. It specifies CASSHPTYSGANVLTF.

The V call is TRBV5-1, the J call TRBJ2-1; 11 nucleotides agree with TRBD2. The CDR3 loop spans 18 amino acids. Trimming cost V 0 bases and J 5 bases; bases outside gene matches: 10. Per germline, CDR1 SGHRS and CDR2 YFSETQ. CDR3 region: CASSLGPIAGGLDNEQFF. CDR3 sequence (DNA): TGCGCCAGCAGCTTGGGGCCAATAGCGGGAGGGCTAGACAATGAGCAGTTCTTC.

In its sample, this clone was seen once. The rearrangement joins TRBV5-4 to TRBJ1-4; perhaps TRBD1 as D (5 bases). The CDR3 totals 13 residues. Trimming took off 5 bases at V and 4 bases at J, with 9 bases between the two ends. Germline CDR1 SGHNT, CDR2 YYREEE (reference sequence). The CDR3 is CASSWDGNEKLFF. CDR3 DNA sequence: TGTGCCAGCAGTTGGGACGGTAATGAAAAACTGTTTTTT. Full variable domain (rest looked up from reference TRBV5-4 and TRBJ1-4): ETGVTQSPTHLIKTRGQQVTLRCSSQSGHNTVSWYQQALGQGPQFIFQYYREEENGRGNFPPRFSGLQFPNYSSELNVNALELDDSALYLCASSWDGNEKLFFGSGTQLSVL.

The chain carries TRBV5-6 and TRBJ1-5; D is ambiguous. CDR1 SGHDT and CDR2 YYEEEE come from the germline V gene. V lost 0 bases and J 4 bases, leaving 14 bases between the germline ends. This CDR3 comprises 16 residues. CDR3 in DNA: TGTGCCAGCAGCTTGGGAGCCGGACTTAGAAATCAGCCCCAGCATTTT. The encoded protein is CASSLGAGLRNQPQHF.

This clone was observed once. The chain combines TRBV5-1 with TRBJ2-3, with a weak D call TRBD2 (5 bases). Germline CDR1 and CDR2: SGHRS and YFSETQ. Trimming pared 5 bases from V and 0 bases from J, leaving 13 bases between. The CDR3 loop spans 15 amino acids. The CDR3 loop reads CASRVLASSTDTQYF. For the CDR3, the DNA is TGCGCCAGCAGGGTGCTAGCCTCTAGCACAGATACGCAGTATTTT.

The CDR3 sequence: CASLPGRDTQYF. The CDR3 nucleotides are TGTGCCAGCCTCCCCGGGCGGGATACGCAGTATTTT. J is TRBJ2-3 and V is TRBV2; no firm D call. V was pared by 8 bases and J by 6 bases, with 12 bases between. This CDR3 is 12 amino acids long. Germline-derived CDR1 and CDR2 are SNHLY and FYNNEI.

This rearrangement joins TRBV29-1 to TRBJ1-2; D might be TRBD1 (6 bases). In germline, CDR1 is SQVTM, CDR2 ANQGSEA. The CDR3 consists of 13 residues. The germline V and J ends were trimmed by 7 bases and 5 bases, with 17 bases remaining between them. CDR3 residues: CSAQPTGPYGYTF. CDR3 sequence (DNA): TGCAGCGCACAACCGACAGGCCCGTATGGCTACACCTTC. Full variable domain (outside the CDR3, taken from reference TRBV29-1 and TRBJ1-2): SAVISQKPSRDICQRGTSLTIQCQVDSQVTMMFWYRQQPGQSLTLIATANQGSEATYESGFVIDKFPISRPNLTFSTLTVSNMSPEDSSIYLCSAQPTGPYGYTFGSGTRLTVV.

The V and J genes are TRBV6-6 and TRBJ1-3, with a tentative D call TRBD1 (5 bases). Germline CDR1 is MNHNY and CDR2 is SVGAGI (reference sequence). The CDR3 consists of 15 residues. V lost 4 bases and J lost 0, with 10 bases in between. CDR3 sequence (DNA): TGTGCCAGCAGTTTCCGGGACCACTCTGGAAACACCATATATTTT. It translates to CASSFRDHSGNTIYF.